These 8 T cell receptor beta chains were sequenced from one sample in a study of early T cells in non-severe SARS-CoV-2 infection. TCRdb processed the 5' RACE reads anew with MiXCR; each CDR3 protein has one entry. The data show some 77,000 distinct CDR3 sequences, approximately 12% seen once. This material consisted of whole blood, taken at baseline. The receptors originated from an adult who was a healthcare worker with PCR-confirmed SARS-CoV-2 infection or an uninfected control (not recorded which). The donor label of this sample is uncertain.

Regarding this clonotype: Just one base apart from a much larger clone, this may be a read error. The chain employs TRBV10-2 and TRBJ2-7; D may be TRBD2 (5 bases). This CDR3 comprises 14 residues. V was cut by 2 bases and J by 2 bases, with 10 bases left in between. Looked up from germline, CDR1 is WSHSY and CDR2 is SAAADI. CDR3 nucleotide sequence: TGCGCCAGCAGTGAGGCGGGTCTCACCTACGAGCAGTACTTC. Residues: CASSEAGLTYEQYF.

The V gene is TRBV11-1, the J gene TRBJ2-3; D is uncertain. V lost 1 base and J lost 5, with 7 bases in between. Germline V CDR1 and CDR2: SGHAT, FQDESV (reference sequence). The CDR3 consists of 13 residues. The CDR3 DNA is TGTGCCAGCAGCTTAGGACTCCTAGATACGCAGTATTTT. This sequence encodes CASSLGLLDTQYF.

There are many counts of this clonotype. The rearrangement joins TRBV7-2 to TRBJ1-1, with 9 bases identical to TRBD1. Germline-derived CDR1 and CDR2 are SGHTA and FQGNSA. V trimming: 3 bases; J trimming: 4 bases; junction bases outside the gene matches: 3. The CDR3 contains 14 residues. CDR3 region: CASSLTGGFTEAFF. CDR3 DNA sequence: TGTGCCAGCAGCTTGACAGGGGGTTTCACTGAAGCTTTCTTT.

There are a few counts of this clonotype. This sequence joins TRBV7-3 and TRBJ1-1; 10 bases are a match to TRBD1. V was clipped by 4 bases and J by 0 bases; unmatched bases: 2. Germline-derived CDR1 and CDR2 are SGHTA and FQGTGA. The CDR3 sequence is 15 residues long. CDR3 residues: CASSSGQGMNTEAFF. DNA for the CDR3: TGTGCCAGCAGCTCGGGACAGGGGATGAACACTGAAGCTTTCTTT.

This clonotype has at least ten counts. This chain connects TRBV5-5 to TRBJ1-5, with unresolved D. CDR3 length: 14 residues. Germline V CDR1 and CDR2: SGHKS, YYEKEE (reference sequence). V was pared by 5 bases and J by 0 bases, with 9 bases between. The CDR3 protein is CASSSFSSNQPQHF. The CDR3 DNA reads as TGTGCCAGCAGTTCGTTTAGTAGCAATCAGCCCCAGCATTTT.

This clonotype was counted a few times. The rearrangement links TRBV5-5 to TRBJ2-3, with no clear D. CDR1 is SGHKS, CDR2 YYEKEE, per germline (reference sequence). CDR3 length: 13 residues. Trimming stripped 4 bases from V and 5 bases from J, with 11 bases between. CDR3 sequence (DNA): TGTGCCAGCAGCCCCGCGGACGTAGATACGCAGTATTTT. The encoded protein is CASSPADVDTQYF.

The chain combines TRBV4-3 with TRBJ2-3; the match to TRBD2 covers 8 bases. The CDR3 is made up of 16 amino acids. Germline CDR1 LGHNA, CDR2 YSLEER. The J segment lost 5 bases and the V segment lost 0 bases, leaving 7 bases of the junction unmatched. CDR3 in amino acids: CASSQDLRGAGDTQYF. For the CDR3, the DNA is TGCGCCAGCAGCCAAGATCTGCGGGGGGCCGGAGATACGCAGTATTTT.

The J gene is TRBJ2-5, the V gene TRBV10-3; 13 bases line up with TRBD2. Germline lookup yields CDR1 ENHRY and CDR2 SYGVKD. The CDR3 length is 13 residues. The V and J ends lost 10 bases and 5 bases, in that order; junction bases with no gene match: 4. The CDR3 nucleotides read TGTGCCAGCCGGACTAGCGGGAGTGAGACCCAGTACTTC. Protein sequence: CASRTSGSETQYF.